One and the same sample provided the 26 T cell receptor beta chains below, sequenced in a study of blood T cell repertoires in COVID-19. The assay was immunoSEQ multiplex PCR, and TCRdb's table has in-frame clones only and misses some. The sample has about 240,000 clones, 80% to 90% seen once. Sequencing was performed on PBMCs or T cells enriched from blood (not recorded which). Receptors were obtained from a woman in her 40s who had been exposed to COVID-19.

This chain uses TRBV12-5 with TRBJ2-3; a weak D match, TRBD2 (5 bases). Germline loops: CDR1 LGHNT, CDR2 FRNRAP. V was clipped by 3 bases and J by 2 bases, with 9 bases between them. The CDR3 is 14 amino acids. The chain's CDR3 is CASGFGVTTDTQYF. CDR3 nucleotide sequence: TGTGCTAGTGGTTTCGGGGTTACCACAGATACGCAGTATTTT. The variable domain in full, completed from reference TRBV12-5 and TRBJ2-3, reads DARVTQTPRHKVTEMGQEVTMRCQPILGHNTVFWYRQTMMQGLELLAYFRNRAPLDDSGMPKDRFSAEMPDATLATLKIQPSEPRDSAVYFCASGFGVTTDTQYFGPGTRLTVL.

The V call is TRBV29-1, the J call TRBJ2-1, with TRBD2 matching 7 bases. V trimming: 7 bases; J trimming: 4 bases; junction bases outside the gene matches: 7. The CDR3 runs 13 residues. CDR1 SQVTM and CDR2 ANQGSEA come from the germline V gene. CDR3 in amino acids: CSGSSGYYNEQFF. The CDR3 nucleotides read TGCAGCGGAAGTAGCGGGTATTACAATGAGCAGTTCTTC.

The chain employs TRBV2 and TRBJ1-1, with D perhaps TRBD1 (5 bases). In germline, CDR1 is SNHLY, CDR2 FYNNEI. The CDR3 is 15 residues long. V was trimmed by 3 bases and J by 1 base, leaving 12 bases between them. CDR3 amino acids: CASSEQGGRNTEAFF. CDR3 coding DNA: TGTGCCAGCAGTGAGCAGGGTGGTAGGAACACTGAAGCTTTCTTT.

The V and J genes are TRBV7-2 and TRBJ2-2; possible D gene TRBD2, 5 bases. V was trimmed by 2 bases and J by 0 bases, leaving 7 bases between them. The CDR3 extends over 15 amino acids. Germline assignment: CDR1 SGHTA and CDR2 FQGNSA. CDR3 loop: CASSLRESNTGELFF. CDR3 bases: TGTGCCAGCAGCTTAAGGGAGTCGAACACCGGGGAGCTGTTTTTT.

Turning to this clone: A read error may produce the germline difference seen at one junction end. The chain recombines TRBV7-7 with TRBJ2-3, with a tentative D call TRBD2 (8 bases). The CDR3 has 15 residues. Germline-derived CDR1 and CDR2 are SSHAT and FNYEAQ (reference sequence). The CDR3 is CASSLAGQSTDTQYF. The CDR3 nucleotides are TGTGCTAGCAGCTTAGCGGGACAGAGCACAGATACGCAGTATTTT.

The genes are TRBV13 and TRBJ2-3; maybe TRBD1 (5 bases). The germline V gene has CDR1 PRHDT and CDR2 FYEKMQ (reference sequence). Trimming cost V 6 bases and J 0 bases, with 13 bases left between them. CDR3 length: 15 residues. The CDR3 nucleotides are TGTGCCAGCAGAATGGACACCGCTAGCACAGATACGCAGTATTTT. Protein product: CASRMDTASTDTQYF.

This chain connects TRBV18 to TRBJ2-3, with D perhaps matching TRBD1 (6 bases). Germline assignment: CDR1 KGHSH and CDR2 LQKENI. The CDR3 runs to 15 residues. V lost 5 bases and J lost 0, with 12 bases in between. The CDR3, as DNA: TGTGCCAGCTCAGGACAGCTTCCTAGCACAGATACGCAGTATTTT. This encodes CASSGQLPSTDTQYF.

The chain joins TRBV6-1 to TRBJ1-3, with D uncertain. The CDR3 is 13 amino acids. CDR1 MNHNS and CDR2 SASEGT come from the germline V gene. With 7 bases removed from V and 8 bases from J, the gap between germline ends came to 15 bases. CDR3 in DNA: TGTGCCAGCACCCCGGACTTACCTTACACCATATATTTT. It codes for CASTPDLPYTIYF.

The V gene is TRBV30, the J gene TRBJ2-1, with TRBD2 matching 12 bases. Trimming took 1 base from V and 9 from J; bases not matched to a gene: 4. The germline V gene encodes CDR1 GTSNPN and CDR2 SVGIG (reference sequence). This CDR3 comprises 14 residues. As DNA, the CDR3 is TGTGCCTGGAGTGCTAGCGGGGGGGCCTCTGAGCAGTTCTTC. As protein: CAWSASGGASEQFF.

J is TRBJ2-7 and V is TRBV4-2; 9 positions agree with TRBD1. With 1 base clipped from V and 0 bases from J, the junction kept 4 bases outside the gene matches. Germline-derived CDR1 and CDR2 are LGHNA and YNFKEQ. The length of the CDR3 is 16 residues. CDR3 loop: CASSQAGTGNSYEQYF. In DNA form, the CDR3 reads TGTGCCAGCAGCCAAGCCGGGACAGGGAACTCCTACGAGCAGTACTTC.

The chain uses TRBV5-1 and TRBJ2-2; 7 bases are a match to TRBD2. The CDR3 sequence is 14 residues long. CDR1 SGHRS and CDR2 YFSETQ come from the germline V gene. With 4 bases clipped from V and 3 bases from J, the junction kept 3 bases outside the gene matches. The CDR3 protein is CASSRTRDTGELFF. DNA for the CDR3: TGCGCCAGCAGCCGGACTAGAGACACCGGGGAGCTGTTTTTT.

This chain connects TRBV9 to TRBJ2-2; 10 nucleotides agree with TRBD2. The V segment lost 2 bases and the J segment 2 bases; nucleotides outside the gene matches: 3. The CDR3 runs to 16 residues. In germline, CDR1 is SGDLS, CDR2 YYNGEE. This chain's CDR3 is CASSVSGGANTGELFF. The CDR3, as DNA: TGTGCCAGCAGCGTCAGCGGGGGGGCCAACACCGGGGAGCTGTTTTTT.

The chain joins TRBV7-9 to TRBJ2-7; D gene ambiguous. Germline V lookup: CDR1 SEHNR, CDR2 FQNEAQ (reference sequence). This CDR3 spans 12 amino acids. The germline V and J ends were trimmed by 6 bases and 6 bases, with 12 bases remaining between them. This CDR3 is CASSPNSREQYF. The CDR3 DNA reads TGTGCCAGCAGTCCTAATTCGCGCGAGCAGTACTTC.

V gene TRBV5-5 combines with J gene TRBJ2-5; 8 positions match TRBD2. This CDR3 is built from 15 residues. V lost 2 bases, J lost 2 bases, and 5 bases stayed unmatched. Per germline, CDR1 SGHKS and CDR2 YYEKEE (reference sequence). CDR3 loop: CASSFWTGGQETQYF. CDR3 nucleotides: TGTGCCAGCAGCTTTTGGACGGGGGGGCAAGAGACCCAGTACTTC.

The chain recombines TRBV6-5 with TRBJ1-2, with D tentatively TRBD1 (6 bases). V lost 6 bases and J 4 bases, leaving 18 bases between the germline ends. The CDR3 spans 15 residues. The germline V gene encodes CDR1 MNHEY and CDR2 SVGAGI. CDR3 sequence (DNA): TGTGCCAGCAGCGGCGGGGGCAGCCTAACCTATGGCTACACCTTC. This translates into CASSGGGSLTYGYTF.

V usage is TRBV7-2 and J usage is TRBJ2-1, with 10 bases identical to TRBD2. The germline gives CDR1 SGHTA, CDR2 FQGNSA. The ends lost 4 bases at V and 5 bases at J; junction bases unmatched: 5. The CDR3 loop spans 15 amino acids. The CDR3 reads CASSSSGGYHNEQFF. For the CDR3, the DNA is TGTGCCAGCAGCTCTAGCGGGGGCTACCACAATGAGCAGTTCTTC.

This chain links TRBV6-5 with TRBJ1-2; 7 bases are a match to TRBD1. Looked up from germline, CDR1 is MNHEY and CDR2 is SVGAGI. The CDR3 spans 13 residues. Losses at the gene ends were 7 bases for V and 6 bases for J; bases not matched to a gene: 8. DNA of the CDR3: TGTGCCAGCACCCCCCAGCAGGGGGATGGCTACACCTTC. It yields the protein CASTPQQGDGYTF.

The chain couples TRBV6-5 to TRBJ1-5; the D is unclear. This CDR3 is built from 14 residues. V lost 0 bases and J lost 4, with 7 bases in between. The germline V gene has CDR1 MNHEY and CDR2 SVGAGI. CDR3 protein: CASSYSLGNQPQHF. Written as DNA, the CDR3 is TGTGCCAGCAGTTACTCGCTCGGGAATCAGCCCCAGCATTTT.

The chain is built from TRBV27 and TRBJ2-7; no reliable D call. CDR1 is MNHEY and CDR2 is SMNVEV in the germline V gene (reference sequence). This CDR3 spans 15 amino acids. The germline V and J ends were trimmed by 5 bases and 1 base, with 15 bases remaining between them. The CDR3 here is CASSLRPRGSYEQYF. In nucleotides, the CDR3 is TGTGCCAGCAGTCTGCGCCCCAGAGGATCCTACGAGCAGTACTTC.

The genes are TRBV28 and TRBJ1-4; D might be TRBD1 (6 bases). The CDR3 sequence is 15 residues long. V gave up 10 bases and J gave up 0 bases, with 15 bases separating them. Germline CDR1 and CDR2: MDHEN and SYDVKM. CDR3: CATLRDTSTNEKLFF. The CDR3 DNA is TGTGCCACCCTAAGGGACACCTCAACTAATGAAAAACTGTTTTTT. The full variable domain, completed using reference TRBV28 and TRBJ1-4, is DVKVTQSSRYLVKRTGEKVFLECVQDMDHENMFWYRQDPGLGLRLIYFSYDVKMKEKGDIPEGYSVSREKKERFSLILESASTNQTSMYLCATLRDTSTNEKLFFGSGTQLSVL.

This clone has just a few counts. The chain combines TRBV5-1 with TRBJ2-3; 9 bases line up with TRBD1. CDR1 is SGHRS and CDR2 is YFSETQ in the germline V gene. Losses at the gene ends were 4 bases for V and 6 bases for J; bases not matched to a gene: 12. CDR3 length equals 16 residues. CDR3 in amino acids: CASSPRTGVDWDTQYF. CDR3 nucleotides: TGCGCCAGCAGCCCCAGGACAGGGGTCGATTGGGATACGCAGTATTTT.

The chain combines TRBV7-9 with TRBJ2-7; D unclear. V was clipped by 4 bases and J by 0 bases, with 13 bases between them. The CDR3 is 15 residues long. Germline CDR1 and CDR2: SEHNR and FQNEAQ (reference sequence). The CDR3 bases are TGTGCCAGCAGCTCCTCATCAGGTAGCTCCTACGAGCAGTACTTC. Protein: CASSSSSGSSYEQYF. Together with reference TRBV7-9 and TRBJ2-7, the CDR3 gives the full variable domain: DTGVSQNPRHKITKRGQNVTFRCDPISEHNRLYWYRQTLGQGPEFLTYFQNEAQLEKSRLLSDRFSAERPKGSFSTLEIQRTEQGDSAMYLCASSSSSGSSYEQYFGPGTRLTVT.

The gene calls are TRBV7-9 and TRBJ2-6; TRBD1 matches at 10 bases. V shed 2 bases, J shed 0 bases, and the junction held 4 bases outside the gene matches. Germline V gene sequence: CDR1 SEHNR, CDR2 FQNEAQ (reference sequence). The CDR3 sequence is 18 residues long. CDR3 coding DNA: TGTGCCAGCAGCTTATGGGACAGGGGACGCTCTGGGGCCAACGTCCTGACTTTC. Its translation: CASSLWDRGRSGANVLTF.

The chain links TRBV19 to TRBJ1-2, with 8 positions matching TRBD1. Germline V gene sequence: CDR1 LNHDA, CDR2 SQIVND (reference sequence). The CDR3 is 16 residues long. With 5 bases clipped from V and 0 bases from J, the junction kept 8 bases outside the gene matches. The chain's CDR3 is CASSRGQGFTNYGYTF. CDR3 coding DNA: TGTGCCAGTAGTCGTGGACAGGGCTTTACTAACTATGGCTACACCTTC.

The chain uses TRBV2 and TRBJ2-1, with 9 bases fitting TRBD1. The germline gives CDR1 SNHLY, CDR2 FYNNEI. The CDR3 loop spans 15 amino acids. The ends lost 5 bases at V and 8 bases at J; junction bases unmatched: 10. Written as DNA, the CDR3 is TGTGCCAGCAGTCAACCGGGACAGGGATTCGATGAGCAGTTCTTC. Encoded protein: CASSQPGQGFDEQFF.

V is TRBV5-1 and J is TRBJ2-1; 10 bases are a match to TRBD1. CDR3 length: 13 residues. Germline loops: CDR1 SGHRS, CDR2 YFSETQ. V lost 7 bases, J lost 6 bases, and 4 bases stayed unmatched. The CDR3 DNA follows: TGCGCCAGCGCCGGACAGGGGGGCAATGAGCAGTTCTTC. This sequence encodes CASAGQGGNEQFF. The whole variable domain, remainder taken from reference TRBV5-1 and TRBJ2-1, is KAGVTQTPRYLIKTRGQQVTLSCSPISGHRSVSWYQQTPGQGLQFLFEYFSETQRNKGNFPGRFSGRQFSNSRSEMNVSTLELGDSALYLCASAGQGGNEQFFGPGTRLTVL.